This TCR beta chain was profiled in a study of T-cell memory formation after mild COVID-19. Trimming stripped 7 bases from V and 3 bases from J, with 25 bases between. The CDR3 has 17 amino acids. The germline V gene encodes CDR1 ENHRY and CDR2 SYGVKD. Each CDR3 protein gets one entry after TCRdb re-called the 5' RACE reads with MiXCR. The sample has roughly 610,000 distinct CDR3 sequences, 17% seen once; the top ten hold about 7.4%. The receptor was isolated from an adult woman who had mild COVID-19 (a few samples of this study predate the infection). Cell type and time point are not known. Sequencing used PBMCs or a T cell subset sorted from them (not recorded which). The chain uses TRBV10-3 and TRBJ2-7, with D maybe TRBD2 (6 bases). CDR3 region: CAIKVRESKSSNYEQYF. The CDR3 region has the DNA TGTGCCATCAAGGTTCGGGAGTCCAAATCCTCAAACTACGAGCAGTACTTC.